This TCR beta chain was captured in a study of graft-versus-host responses after intestinal transplantation. Details on this clone: Its antigen is not known.

Sequencing used immunoSEQ multiplex PCR; TCRdb keeps in-frame clones, though not all of them. Here the sample spans 80,000 to 100,000 clones, approximately 90% being singletons. Germline assignment: CDR1 MDHEN and CDR2 SYDVKM. The V segment lost 7 bases and the J segment 4 bases; nucleotides outside the gene matches: 3. CDR3 length equals 13 residues. The clonotype originates from a human donor who received an intestinal transplant. The sequencing used unstimulated CD4+ T cells sorted from spleen or lymph node cells, collected before intestinal transplant. This chain uses TRBV28 with TRBJ1-4; TRBD1 matches 7 bases. The CDR3 nucleotides read TGTGCCAGCATTTCAGGGGGTAATGAAAAACTGTTTTTT. This sequence encodes CASISGGNEKLFF.